This T cell receptor (beta chain) was identified in a study of T cell responses to AZD1222 COVID-19 vaccine. This clone was counted once. Antigen: not known. The table came from immunoSEQ multiplex PCR; TCRdb's copy has only in-frame clones and leaves some out. The sample records approximately 100,000 clones, about nine tenths being singletons. This CDR3 has 14 amino acids. Per the germline V gene, CDR1 is LNHDA and CDR2 is SQIVND (reference sequence). Trimming cost V 4 bases and J 4 bases, with 13 bases left between them. Study-wide results and limits: Seropositivity was recorded at baseline in only 6 or 7 AZD1222 recipients.

The rearrangement links TRBV19 to TRBJ2-5, with TRBD1 as a possible D gene (6 bases). This material consisted of peripheral blood, taken on day 0 of AZD1222 vaccination. The source of this sequence is an adult in good health. The CDR3 DNA reads as TGTGCCAGTAGTAGGACAACAGGGTTAGAGACCCAGTACTTC. This sequence encodes CASSRTTGLETQYF.